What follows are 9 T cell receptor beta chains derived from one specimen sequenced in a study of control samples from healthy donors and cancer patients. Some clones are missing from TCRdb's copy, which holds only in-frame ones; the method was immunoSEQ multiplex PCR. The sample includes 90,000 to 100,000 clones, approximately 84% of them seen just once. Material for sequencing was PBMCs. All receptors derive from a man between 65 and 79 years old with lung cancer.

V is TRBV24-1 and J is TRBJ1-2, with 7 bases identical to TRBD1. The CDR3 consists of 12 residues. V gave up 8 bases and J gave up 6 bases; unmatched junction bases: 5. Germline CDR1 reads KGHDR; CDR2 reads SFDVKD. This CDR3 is CATNDREDGYTF. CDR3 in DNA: TGTGCCACCAACGACAGGGAAGATGGCTACACCTTC.

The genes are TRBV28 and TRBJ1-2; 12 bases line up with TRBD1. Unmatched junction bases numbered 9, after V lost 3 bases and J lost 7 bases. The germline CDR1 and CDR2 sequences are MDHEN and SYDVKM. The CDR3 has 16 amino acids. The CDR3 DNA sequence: TGTGCCAGCAGTTTGGGGACAGGGGGCTTAACTCGTGGCTACACCTTC. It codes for CASSLGTGGLTRGYTF.

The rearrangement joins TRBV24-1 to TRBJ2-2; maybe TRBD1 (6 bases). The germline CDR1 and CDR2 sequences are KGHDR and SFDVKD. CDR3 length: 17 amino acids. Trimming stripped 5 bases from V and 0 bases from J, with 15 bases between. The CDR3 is CATSGSPGTSNTGELFF. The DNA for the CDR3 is TGTGCCACCAGTGGGAGTCCCGGGACATCGAACACCGGGGAGCTGTTTTTT.

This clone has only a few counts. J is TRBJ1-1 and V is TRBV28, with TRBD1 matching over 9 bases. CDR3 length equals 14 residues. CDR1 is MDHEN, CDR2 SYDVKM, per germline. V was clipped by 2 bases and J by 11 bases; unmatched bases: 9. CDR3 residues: CASSLMPGQGSAFF. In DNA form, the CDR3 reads TGTGCCAGCAGTTTAATGCCGGGACAGGGTTCGGCTTTCTTT.

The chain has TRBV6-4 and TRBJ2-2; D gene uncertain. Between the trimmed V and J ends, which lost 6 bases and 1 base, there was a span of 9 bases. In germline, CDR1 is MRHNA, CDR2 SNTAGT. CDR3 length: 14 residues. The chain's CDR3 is CASRKAWNTGELFF. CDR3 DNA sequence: TGTGCCAGCAGGAAAGCTTGGAACACCGGGGAGCTGTTTTTT.

The CDR3 DNA sequence: TGCAGCGGAGGGGACAGGGGGCACACCGGGGAGCTGTTTTTT. It encodes CSGGDRGHTGELFF. V gene TRBV29-1 combines with J gene TRBJ2-2, with 12 positions matching TRBD1. This CDR3 has 14 residues. V was clipped by 7 bases and J by 3 bases; unmatched bases: 3. Germline CDR1 reads SQVTM; CDR2 reads ANQGSEA.

CDR3 bases: TGCGCCAGCAGCTTGGATGGGGCAGTTAGCAATCAGCCCCAGCATTTT. Translating it yields CASSLDGAVSNQPQHF. The chain employs TRBV5-1 and TRBJ1-5; D might be TRBD1 (5 bases). The length of the CDR3 is 16 residues. The germline V gene has CDR1 SGHRS and CDR2 YFSETQ. Between the trimmed V and J ends, which lost 0 bases and 0 bases, there was a span of 10 bases.

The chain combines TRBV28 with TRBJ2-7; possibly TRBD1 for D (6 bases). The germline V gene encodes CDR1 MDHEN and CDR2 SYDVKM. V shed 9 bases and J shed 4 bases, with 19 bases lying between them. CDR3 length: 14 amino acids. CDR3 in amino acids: CASKSPRGPYEQYF. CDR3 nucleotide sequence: TGTGCCAGTAAGTCGCCCAGGGGCCCTTACGAGCAGTACTTC.

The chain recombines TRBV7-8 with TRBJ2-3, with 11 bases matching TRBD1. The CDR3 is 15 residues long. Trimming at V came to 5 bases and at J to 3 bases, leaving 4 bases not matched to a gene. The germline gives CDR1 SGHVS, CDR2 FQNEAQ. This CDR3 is CASSLRDRGTDTQYF. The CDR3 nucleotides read TGTGCCAGCAGCCTCCGGGACAGGGGGACAGATACGCAGTATTTT. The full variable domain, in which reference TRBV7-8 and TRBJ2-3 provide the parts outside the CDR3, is GAGVSQSPRYKVAKRGQDVALRCDPISGHVSLFWYQQALGQGPEFLTYFQNEAQLDKSGLPSDRFFAERPEGSVSTLKIQRTQQEDSAVYLCASSLRDRGTDTQYFGPGTRLTVL.